These 18 T cell receptor beta chains were all obtained from the same sample, sequenced in a study of T cell responses to AZD1222 COVID-19 vaccine. Using immunoSEQ multiplex PCR, the repertoire was profiled, and TCRdb retains in-frame clones only, with some absent. The table shows roughly 120,000 clones, with around 94% occurring only once. The source material was peripheral blood, sampled on day 0 of AZD1222 vaccination. These receptors were collected from an adult in good health.

The chain employs TRBV25-1 and TRBJ2-6; weak D call: TRBD1 (6 bases). Trimming stripped 6 bases from V and 4 bases from J, with 19 bases between. The CDR3 spans 17 residues. Germline-derived CDR1 and CDR2 are MGHDK and SYGVNS. CDR3 sequence (DNA): TGTGCCAGCAGACCGGGACACCGATTCCCCGGGGCCAACGTCCTGACTTTC. This sequence encodes CASRPGHRFPGANVLTF.

This chain links TRBV7-2 with TRBJ2-1; 10 bases are a match to TRBD2. V lost 5 bases to trimming and J lost 10 bases; unmatched junction nucleotides: 5. The germline V gene encodes CDR1 SGHTA and CDR2 FQGNSA. The CDR3 has 13 amino acids. DNA for the CDR3: TGTGCCAGCAGCCAAGGGACTAGCGACGAGCAGTTCTTC. Amino acids: CASSQGTSDEQFF.

The chain employs TRBV4-3 and TRBJ2-3; unclear D gene. V lost 0 bases to trimming and J lost 0 bases, with 7 bases between them. This CDR3 region has 15 residues. Germline-derived CDR1 and CDR2 are LGHNA and YSLEER. Here the CDR3 reads CASSQDPVSTDTQYF. The CDR3 region has the DNA TGCGCCAGCAGCCAAGATCCGGTTAGCACAGATACGCAGTATTTT.

This rearrangement joins TRBV6-1 to TRBJ2-6, with D unresolved. The germline gives CDR1 MNHNS, CDR2 SASEGT. The CDR3 contains 16 residues. Trimming removed 3 bases at V and 0 bases at J, with 9 bases between. DNA for the CDR3: TGTGCCAGCAGTGAGTCGGGTATCTCTGGGGCCAACGTCCTGACTTTC. Protein sequence: CASSESGISGANVLTF.

This chain links TRBV7-9 with TRBJ2-3; 12 nucleotides agree with TRBD2. The CDR3 totals 17 residues. V trimming: 5 bases; J trimming: 5 bases; junction bases outside the gene matches: 11. Per germline, CDR1 SEHNR and CDR2 FQNEAQ (reference sequence). CDR3 region: CASSPTTSGRGGDTQYF. CDR3 coding DNA: TGTGCCAGCAGCCCTACGACTAGCGGGAGAGGAGGAGATACGCAGTATTTT.

The chain links TRBV19 to TRBJ2-1; no reliable D call. V lost 7 bases and J 0 bases, leaving 19 bases between the germline ends. The CDR3 consists of 17 residues. In germline, CDR1 is LNHDA, CDR2 SQIVND (reference sequence). The CDR3 is CASMKGSAESSYNEQFF. CDR3 sequence (DNA): TGTGCCAGTATGAAGGGTTCTGCGGAGAGCTCCTACAATGAGCAGTTCTTC.

The chain employs TRBV6-5 and TRBJ1-2, with TRBD1 identical over 9 bases. The length of the CDR3 is 14 residues. The ends lost 6 bases at V and 7 bases at J; junction bases unmatched: 9. Per the germline V gene, CDR1 is MNHEY and CDR2 is SVGAGI. For the CDR3, the DNA is TGTGCCAGCAGGGGCCGGGACAGGGACCCTGGCTACACCTTC. Its protein product is CASRGRDRDPGYTF.

The CDR3 here is CASSTKGFGQPQHF. The DNA of the CDR3 is TGTGCCAGCAGCACGAAAGGGTTCGGTCAGCCCCAGCATTTT. This chain connects TRBV5-6 to TRBJ1-5; no reliable D call. The CDR3 totals 14 residues. Germline assignment: CDR1 SGHDT and CDR2 YYEEEE. Trimming cost V 4 bases and J 6 bases, with 14 bases left between them.

The chain uses TRBV9 and TRBJ1-2; D remains unclear. Germline loops: CDR1 SGDLS, CDR2 YYNGEE. The CDR3 sequence is 13 residues long. Trimming stripped 3 bases from V and 8 bases from J, with 14 bases between. Written as DNA, the CDR3 is TGTGCCAGCAGCGCCAGTTCGACGTGGGGCTACACCTTC. Encoded protein: CASSASSTWGYTF.

V and J are TRBV5-5 and TRBJ1-5, with TRBD1 matching 8 bases. Germline lookup yields CDR1 SGHKS and CDR2 YYEKEE (reference sequence). Trimming at V came to 1 base and at J to 1 base, leaving 4 bases not matched to a gene. The CDR3 extends over 16 amino acids. The CDR3 DNA reads TGTGCCAGCAGCTTGCAGGGGGCTCGGAGCAATCAGCCCCAGCATTTT. Encoded protein: CASSLQGARSNQPQHF.

The rearrangement links TRBV6-6 to TRBJ2-5, with D maybe TRBD1 (5 bases). Per germline, CDR1 MNHNY and CDR2 SVGAGI (reference sequence). This CDR3 region has 13 residues. Trimming removed 6 bases from V and 1 base from J, with 9 bases in between. This CDR3 is CASRRGTQETQYF. CDR3 in DNA: TGTGCCAGCAGAAGGGGCACCCAAGAGACCCAGTACTTC.

This chain links TRBV5-1 with TRBJ1-1; 8 positions agree with TRBD1. J gave up 11 bases and V 4 bases, and 10 bases lay outside the gene matches. Germline CDR1 SGHRS, CDR2 YFSETQ. The CDR3 runs 13 residues. CDR3: CASSTGQGSDAFF. Here the CDR3 DNA reads TGCGCCAGCAGCACTGGACAGGGTTCCGACGCTTTCTTT.

This chain links TRBV12-3 or TRBV12-4 with TRBJ1-1; D gene uncertain. The V gene lost 3 bases and the J gene lost 1 base, with 6 bases spanning the gap. The CDR3 has 13 amino acids. As DNA, the CDR3 is TGTGCCAGCAGTTTGCACCCGAACACTGAAGCTTTCTTT. Its protein is CASSLHPNTEAFF.

The rearrangement joins TRBV15 to TRBJ2-7; no clear D gene. Per germline, CDR1 LNHNV and CDR2 YYDKDF (reference sequence). With 0 bases removed from V and 1 base from J, the gap between germline ends came to 7 bases. The CDR3 loop spans 14 amino acids. CDR3 sequence: CATSRDYSSYEQYF. CDR3 bases: TGTGCCACCAGCAGAGATTACAGTTCCTACGAGCAGTACTTC.

This chain uses TRBV5-5 with TRBJ2-7; D is uncertain. Trimming took 2 bases from V and 3 from J, leaving 12 bases between them. CDR1 is SGHKS, CDR2 YYEKEE, per germline (reference sequence). The CDR3 runs 14 residues. The CDR3 DNA reads TGTGCCAGCAGCTTTACCGGGCTACACTACGAGCAGTACTTC. Amino acid sequence: CASSFTGLHYEQYF. The full variable domain, its missing parts supplied by reference TRBV5-5 and TRBJ2-7, is DAGVTQSPTHLIKTRGQQVTLRCSPISGHKSVSWYQQVLGQGPQFIFQYYEKEERGRGNFPDRFSARQFPNYSSELNVNALLLGDSALYLCASSFTGLHYEQYFGPGTRLTVT.

The chain couples TRBV9 to TRBJ2-1; TRBD2 agrees at 8 bases. This CDR3 contains 18 residues. Germline V lookup: CDR1 SGDLS, CDR2 YYNGEE. The junction had 12 bases not matched to a gene; V was cut back by 4 bases and J by 0 bases. The CDR3 region has the DNA TGTGCCAGCAGCCCCCTTGCGGGAGCGGGAGACTCCTACAATGAGCAGTTCTTC. It yields the protein CASSPLAGAGDSYNEQFF. Supplemented by reference TRBV9 and TRBJ2-1, the full variable domain reads DSGVTQTPKHLITATGQRVTLRCSPRSGDLSVYWYQQSLDQGLQFLIQYYNGEERAKGNILERFSAQQFPDLHSELNLSSLELGDSALYFCASSPLAGAGDSYNEQFFGPGTRLTVL.

J is TRBJ1-1 and V is TRBV18; 7 bases map to TRBD1. Trimming at V came to 3 bases and at J to 5 bases, leaving 6 bases not matched to a gene. CDR3 size: 14 residues. Germline V gene lookup returns CDR1 KGHSH and CDR2 LQKENI. CDR3 in amino acids: CASSPQGESTEAFF. In nucleotides, the CDR3 is TGTGCCAGCTCACCGCAGGGGGAAAGTACTGAAGCTTTCTTT.

The CDR3 reads CASSERRERPNYGYTF. The CDR3 region has the DNA TGTGCCAGCAGTGAACGCAGGGAAAGACCTAACTATGGCTACACCTTC. The rearrangement uses TRBV6-1 and TRBJ1-2; the D gene is possibly TRBD1 (5 bases). The germline gives CDR1 MNHNS, CDR2 SASEGT. The CDR3 is 16 amino acids. V lost 2 bases and J lost 0, with 13 bases in between.